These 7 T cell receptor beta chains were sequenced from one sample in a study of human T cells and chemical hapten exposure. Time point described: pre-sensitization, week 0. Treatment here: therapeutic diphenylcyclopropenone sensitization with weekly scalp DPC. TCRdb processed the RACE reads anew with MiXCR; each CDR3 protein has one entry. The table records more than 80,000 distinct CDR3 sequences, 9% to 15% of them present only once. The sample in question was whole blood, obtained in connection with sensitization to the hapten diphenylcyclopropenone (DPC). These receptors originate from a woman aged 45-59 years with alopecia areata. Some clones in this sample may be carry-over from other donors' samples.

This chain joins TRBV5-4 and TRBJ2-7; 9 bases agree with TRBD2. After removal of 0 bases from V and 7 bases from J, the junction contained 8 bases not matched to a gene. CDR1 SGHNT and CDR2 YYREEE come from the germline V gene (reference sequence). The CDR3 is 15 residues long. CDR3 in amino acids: CASSLGAGGPEEQYF. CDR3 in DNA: TGTGCCAGCAGCTTGGGGGCGGGAGGGCCCGAGGAGCAGTACTTC.

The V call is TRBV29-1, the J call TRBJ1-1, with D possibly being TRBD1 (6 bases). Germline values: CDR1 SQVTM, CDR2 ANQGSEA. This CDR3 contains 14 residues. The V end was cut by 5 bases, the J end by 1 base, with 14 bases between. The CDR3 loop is CSVLLDRRNTEAFF. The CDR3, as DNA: TGCAGCGTTTTATTAGACAGGAGGAACACTGAAGCTTTCTTT.

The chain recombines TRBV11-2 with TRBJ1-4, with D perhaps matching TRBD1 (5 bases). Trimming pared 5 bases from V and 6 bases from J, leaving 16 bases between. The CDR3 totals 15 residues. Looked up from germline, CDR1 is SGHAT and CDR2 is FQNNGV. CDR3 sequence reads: CASSPLPWGDEKLFF. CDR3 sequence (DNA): TGTGCCAGCAGCCCACTCCCCTGGGGCGATGAAAAACTGTTTTTT.

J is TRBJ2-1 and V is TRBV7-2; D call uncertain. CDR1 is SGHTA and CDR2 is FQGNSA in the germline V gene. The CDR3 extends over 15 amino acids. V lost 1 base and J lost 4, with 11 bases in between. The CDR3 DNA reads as TGTGCCAGCAGCTTAGATCCCGATGTGTACAATGAGCAGTTCTTC. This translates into CASSLDPDVYNEQFF.

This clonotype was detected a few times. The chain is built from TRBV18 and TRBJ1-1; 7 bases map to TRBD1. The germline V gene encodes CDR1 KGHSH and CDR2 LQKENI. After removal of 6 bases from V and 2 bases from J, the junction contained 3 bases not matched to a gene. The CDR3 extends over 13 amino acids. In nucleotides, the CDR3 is TGTGCCAGCTCGGGGGACAGTAACACTGAAGCTTTCTTT. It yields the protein CASSGDSNTEAFF.

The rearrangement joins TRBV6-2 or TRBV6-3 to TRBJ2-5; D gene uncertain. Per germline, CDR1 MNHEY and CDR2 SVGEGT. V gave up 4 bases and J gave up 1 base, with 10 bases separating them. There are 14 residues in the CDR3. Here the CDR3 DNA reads TGTGCCAGCAGTTTCGTAAGGTTCCAAGAGACCCAGTACTTC. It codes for CASSFVRFQETQYF.

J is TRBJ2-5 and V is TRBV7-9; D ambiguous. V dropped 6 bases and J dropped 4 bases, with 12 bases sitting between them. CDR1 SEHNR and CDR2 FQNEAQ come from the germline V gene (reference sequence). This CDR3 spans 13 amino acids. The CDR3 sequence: CASSSSAPETQYF. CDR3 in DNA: TGTGCCAGCAGTTCCTCGGCTCCAGAGACCCAGTACTTC.